The 13 T cell receptor beta chains in this list originate from one sample, sequenced in a study of shared clonotypes between healthy human individuals. The assay was immunoSEQ multiplex PCR, and TCRdb's table has in-frame clones only and misses some. The repertoire holds around 2.1 million clones, 95% seen once, with more than 0.1% in the top ten. The sequenced sample was naive CD4+ T cells sorted from blood. The sample's subset: CD45RA+ positively selected. The source is a man between 18 and 35 years old in good health.

The chain links TRBV5-4 to TRBJ2-5, with D possibly TRBD2 on 5 matching bases. V lost 4 bases and J 7 bases, leaving 8 bases between the germline ends. Germline V gene data show CDR1 as SGHNT and CDR2 as YYREEE (reference sequence). The CDR3 totals 11 residues. DNA of the CDR3: TGTGCCAGCAGCCAAGAGGGGACCCAGTACTTC. It specifies CASSQEGTQYF. The complete variable domain, with remaining parts taken from reference TRBV5-4 and TRBJ2-5, reads ETGVTQSPTHLIKTRGQQVTLRCSSQSGHNTVSWYQQALGQGPQFIFQYYREEENGRGNFPPRFSGLQFPNYSSELNVNALELDDSALYLCASSQEGTQYFGPGTRLLVL.

The rearrangement uses TRBV6-6 and TRBJ1-2; D remains unclear. In germline, CDR1 is MNHNY, CDR2 SVGAGI (reference sequence). V was shortened by 2 bases and J by 8 bases, with 12 bases between the two germline ends. The CDR3 is 13 residues long. CDR3 nucleotide sequence: TGTGCCAGCAGTTACGGCAGGTCTGACGGCTACACCTTC. It codes for CASSYGRSDGYTF.

The CDR3 sequence is CASSQDDRSSEKLFF. The CDR3 coding sequence is TGCGCCAGCAGCCAAGATGACAGATCGAGTGAAAAACTGTTTTTT. J is TRBJ1-4 and V is TRBV4-1; D is perhaps TRBD1 (5 bases). CDR1 is MGHRA and CDR2 is YSYEKL in the germline V gene. The CDR3 is 15 amino acids. Trimming left V 0 bases short and J 7 bases short, with 12 bases between.

In regard to this clone: This sample includes further DNA sequences coding for the same CDR3. The chain combines TRBV10-3 with TRBJ2-7, with a weak D call TRBD1 (5 bases). Germline V gene lookup returns CDR1 ENHRY and CDR2 SYGVKD. The V gene lost 0 bases and the J gene lost 0 bases, with 6 bases spanning the gap. The CDR3 runs 14 residues. The CDR3 DNA is TGTGCCATCAGTGAGTCGACAGTCTCCTACGAGCAGTACTTC. Translation: CAISESTVSYEQYF.

The chain employs TRBV4-3 and TRBJ2-3, with TRBD2 identical over 9 bases. V was pared by 4 bases and J by 2 bases, with 10 bases of the junction left unmatched. This CDR3 region has 17 residues. Germline V gene sequence: CDR1 LGHNA, CDR2 YSLEER. The CDR3 is CASSLRLAETATDTQYF. The CDR3 coding sequence is TGCGCCAGCAGCCTTCGACTAGCGGAAACCGCCACAGATACGCAGTATTTT.

The chain is built from TRBV10-1 and TRBJ2-7; the match to TRBD2 covers 14 bases. J was trimmed by 4 bases and V by 8 bases; bases with no gene match: 7. There are 15 residues in the CDR3. The germline gives CDR1 WNHNN, CDR2 SYGVQD (reference sequence). The CDR3 region is CASQEGLAGGYEQYF. CDR3 sequence (DNA): TGCGCCAGCCAAGAAGGACTAGCGGGAGGTTACGAGCAGTACTTC.

This clone was seen a handful of times. The V gene is TRBV9, the J gene TRBJ1-1, with D hard to call. V was cut by 0 bases and J by 0 bases, with 6 bases left in between. The CDR3 length is 14 residues. The germline V gene has CDR1 SGDLS and CDR2 YYNGEE. The CDR3 nucleotides are TGTGCCAGCAGCGTAGCTATGGTGAACACTGAAGCTTTCTTT. Protein product: CASSVAMVNTEAFF.

The DNA for the CDR3 is TGTGCATCAGGGGTAACTGGGGCCAACGTCCTGACTTTC. Amino acid sequence: CASGVTGANVLTF. V and J are TRBV6-5 and TRBJ2-6, with TRBD1 as a possible D gene (6 bases). CDR1 is MNHEY and CDR2 is SVGAGI in the germline V gene. The CDR3 is 13 residues long.

Regarding this clone: One junction end does not reproduce the germline sequence, and a read error may be involved. This sequence joins TRBV4-1 and TRBJ1-4; maybe TRBD1 (5 bases). The CDR3 consists of 15 residues. CDR1 and CDR2 from the germline V gene are MGHRA and YSYEKL. This CDR3 is CASSQDPGYKGKLLF. CDR3 DNA sequence: TGCGCCAGCAGCCAAGATCCAGGGTACAAAGGGAAACTGCTTTTT.

The chain carries TRBV18 and TRBJ2-7; no reliable D call. Trimming pared 3 bases from V and 1 base from J, leaving 7 bases between. Germline V gene sequence: CDR1 KGHSH, CDR2 LQKENI. CDR3 length equals 13 residues. The CDR3 region has the DNA TGTGCCAGCTCACCCAGTGTTTCCTACGAGCAGTACTTC. Translating gives CASSPSVSYEQYF.

This sequence joins TRBV7-9 and TRBJ1-2; D is uncertain. Germline-derived CDR1 and CDR2 are SEHNR and FQNEAQ (reference sequence). The CDR3 has 11 amino acids. CDR3 sequence reads: CAATANYGYTF. The CDR3 region has the DNA TGTGCTGCTACAGCTAACTATGGCTACACCTTC.

This chain connects TRBV18 to TRBJ2-7; a weak D match, TRBD1 (5 bases). The CDR3 spans 14 residues. With 0 bases removed from V and 3 bases from J, the gap between germline ends came to 9 bases. CDR1 KGHSH and CDR2 LQKENI come from the germline V gene. The CDR3 DNA follows: TGTGCCAGCTCACCACCTACAGGTTACTACGAGCAGTACTTC. Residues: CASSPPTGYYEQYF. Together with reference TRBV18 and TRBJ2-7, the CDR3 gives the full variable domain: NAGVMQNPRHLVRRRGQEARLRCSPMKGHSHVYWYRQLPEEGLKFMVYLQKENIIDESGMPKERFSAEFPKEGPSILRIQQVVRGDSAAYFCASSPPTGYYEQYFGPGTRLTVT.

This clone was seen more than once but under ten times. The sample holds other DNA sequences that translate to the same CDR3. The chain employs TRBV18 and TRBJ1-2; D is uncertain. There are 13 residues in the CDR3. The V end lost 0 bases, the J end lost 2 bases, and 4 bases lay between the germline ends. Germline V gene lookup returns CDR1 KGHSH and CDR2 LQKENI. The CDR3 DNA is TGTGCCAGCTCACCACCTGGGAACTATGGCTACACCTTC. The encoded protein is CASSPPGNYGYTF.